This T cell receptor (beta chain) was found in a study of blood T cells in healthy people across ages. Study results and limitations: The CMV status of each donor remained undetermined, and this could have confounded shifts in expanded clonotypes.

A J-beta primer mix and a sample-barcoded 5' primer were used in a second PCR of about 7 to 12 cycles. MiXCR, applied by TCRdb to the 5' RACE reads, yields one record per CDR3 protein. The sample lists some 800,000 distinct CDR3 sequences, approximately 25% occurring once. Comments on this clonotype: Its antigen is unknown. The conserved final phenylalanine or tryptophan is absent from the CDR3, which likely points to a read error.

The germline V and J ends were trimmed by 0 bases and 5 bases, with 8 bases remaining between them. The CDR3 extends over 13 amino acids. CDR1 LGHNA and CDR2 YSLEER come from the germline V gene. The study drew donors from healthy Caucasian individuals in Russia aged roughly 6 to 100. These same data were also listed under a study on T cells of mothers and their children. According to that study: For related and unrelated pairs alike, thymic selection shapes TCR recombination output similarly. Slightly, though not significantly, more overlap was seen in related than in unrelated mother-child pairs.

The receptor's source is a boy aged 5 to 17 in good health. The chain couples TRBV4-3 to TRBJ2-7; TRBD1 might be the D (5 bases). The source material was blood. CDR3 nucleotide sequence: TGCGCCAGCAGCCAAGACAGGGTCCACGAGCAGTACCTC. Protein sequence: CASSQDRVHEQYL.